Listed below are T cell receptor beta chains from one sample, sequenced in a study of blood T cell repertoires in COVID-19. Data came from immunoSEQ multiplex PCR; TCRdb stores just in-frame clones and leaves some out. Of about 240,000 clones listed, about 90% are singletons. Sequencing was done on a sample of peripheral blood. These TCRs come from a man aged 60 to 69 who had recovered from COVID-19. Both conserved end residues are part of each CDR3. Each record gives: J gene, clone size, D gene, V gene, CDR3 protein, CDR3 DNA. The D gene is left open where the match is weak. The listing skips clone size in some rows; elsewhere it reads once, few, many or a size class.

>TRBJ1-5|-|-|TRBV28
CASISTRGGQPQHF
TGTGCCAGCATTTCTACCAGGGGCGGTCAGCCCCAGCATTTT
>TRBJ2-2|-|-|TRBV28
CASMAVNTGELFF
TGTGCCAGCATGGCGGTCAACACCGGGGAGCTGTTTTTT
>TRBJ2-5|-|-|TRBV5-4
CASTPLGGGRETQYF
TGTGCCAGCACCCCCTTGGGGGGGGGCCGAGAGACCCAGTACTTC
>TRBJ1-5|-|-|TRBV2
CASSLTGISNQPQHF
TGTGCCAGCAGTCTTACGGGAATTAGCAATCAGCCCCAGCATTTT
>TRBJ1-2|-|-|TRBV30
CAWANPTQGKYGYTF
TGTGCCTGGGCCAACCCTACACAGGGAAAGTATGGCTACACCTTC
>TRBJ2-3|-|-|TRBV30
CAWSRQGSTDTQYF
TGTGCCTGGAGTCGGCAGGGCAGCACAGATACGCAGTATTTT
>TRBJ1-3|-|TRBD1|TRBV3-1/TRBV3-2
CASSPTGGSGNTIYF
TGTGCCAGCAGCCCGACAGGGGGCTCTGGAAACACCATATATTTT
>TRBJ1-2|-|-|TRBV5-1
CASSLNQGNYGYTF
TGCGCCAGCAGCTTAAACCAGGGTAACTATGGCTACACCTTC
>TRBJ1-1|-|-|TRBV18
CASSPDIVNTEAFF
TGTGCCAGCTCACCAGACATCGTGAACACTGAAGCTTTCTTT
>TRBJ2-7|-|-|TRBV19
CASSPILTIYEQYF
TGTGCCAGTAGTCCCATCCTGACAATCTACGAGCAGTACTTC
>TRBJ2-3|-|TRBD2|TRBV3-1/TRBV3-2
CASSYGLAGGADTQYF
TGTGCCAGCAGCTATGGACTAGCGGGGGGTGCAGATACGCAGTATTTT
>TRBJ2-3|-|-|TRBV4-2
CASSQVGGLGTDTQYF
TGTGCCAGCAGCCAAGTCGGAGGCCTCGGCACAGATACGCAGTATTTT
>TRBJ2-3|-|-|TRBV19
CASMSTDRGTDTQYF
TGTGCCAGTATGTCTACAGATAGAGGCACAGATACGCAGTATTTT
>TRBJ1-1|-|TRBD1|TRBV28
CASRKTGRSEAFF
TGTGCCAGCAGAAAGACAGGGCGTTCTGAAGCTTTCTTT
>TRBJ2-7|-|TRBD2|TRBV11-2
CASSPRGLSSYEQYF
TGTGCCAGCAGCCCCCGGGGACTAAGCTCCTACGAGCAGTACTTC
>TRBJ1-5|-|TRBD1|TRBV7-7
CASSQPLAGGRRRSNQPQHF
TGTGCCAGCAGCCAGCCTTTGGCAGGGGGCCGGAGGAGGAGCAATCAGCCCCAGCATTTT
>TRBJ2-1|-|TRBD1|TRBV6-6
CASQRDRVPYNEQFF
TGTGCCAGCCAAAGGGACAGGGTCCCCTACAATGAGCAGTTCTTC
>TRBJ2-1|-|-|TRBV12-3/TRBV12-4
CASNGGTYNEQFF
TGTGCCAGCAACGGGGGAACCTACAATGAGCAGTTCTTC
>TRBJ1-2|-|TRBD1|TRBV5-5
CASSSTRQGWYGYTF
TGTGCCAGCAGCTCCACAAGACAGGGGTGGTATGGCTACACCTTC
>TRBJ2-1|-|TRBD2|TRBV12-5
CASGQNRGGGPHNEQFF
TGTGCTAGTGGTCAAAATAGAGGCGGGGGGCCACACAATGAGCAGTTCTTC
>TRBJ1-3|-|TRBD1|TRBV5-8
CASSYPGQGRRNTIYF
TGTGCCAGCAGCTACCCGGGACAGGGGAGGAGAAACACCATATATTTT
>TRBJ2-4|-|TRBD2|TRBV5-4
CASSVAGTRKNIQYF
TGTGCCAGCAGCGTAGCCGGGACTAGAAAAAACATTCAGTACTTC
>TRBJ1-5|-|TRBD1|TRBV7-2
CASSLVDRGGRVSNQPQHF
TGTGCCAGCAGCTTAGTTGACAGGGGCGGGAGGGTGAGCAATCAGCCCCAGCATTTT
>TRBJ1-2|-|TRBD1|TRBV6-2/TRBV6-3
CASSYGTGHGYTF
TGTGCCAGCAGTTATGGGACAGGGCATGGCTACACCTTC
>TRBJ1-6|-|-|TRBV5-1
CASSLGSSSYNSPLHF
TGCGCCAGCAGCTTGGGTTCGAGCTCCTATAATTCACCCCTCCACTTT
>TRBJ2-3|-|-|TRBV11-2
CASSLALPGTDTQYF
TGTGCCAGCAGCTTAGCCCTGCCGGGGACAGATACGCAGTATTTT
>TRBJ2-3|-|-|TRBV5-1
CASSLQGRITDTQYF
TGCGCCAGCAGCTTGCAGGGGAGAATCACAGATACGCAGTATTTT
>TRBJ1-1|-|-|TRBV7-9
CASSFPKDWNTEAFF
TGTGCCAGCAGCTTTCCTAAGGACTGGAACACTGAAGCTTTCTTT
>TRBJ1-6|-|TRBD1|TRBV10-3
CAISERDRGNNSPLHF
TGTGCCATCAGTGAGAGGGACAGGGGAAATAATTCACCCCTCCACTTT
>TRBJ2-7|-|-|TRBV7-8
CASSSGARAGEQYF
TGTGCCAGCAGCTCTGGGGCTAGGGCCGGCGAGCAGTACTTC
>TRBJ2-1|-|TRBD1|TRBV24-1
CATSDSSQGAFYNEQFF
TGTGCCACCAGTGATTCCTCCCAGGGGGCCTTCTACAATGAGCAGTTCTTC
>TRBJ2-7|-|-|TRBV28
CASRNSQGSHEQYF
TGTGCCAGCAGAAACTCTCAGGGGTCCCACGAGCAGTACTTC
>TRBJ1-2|-|-|TRBV2
CASTRLSGGYTF
TGTGCCAGCACGCGGCTAAGTGGTGGCTACACCTTC
>TRBJ1-6|-|-|TRBV9
CASSGSAAGYSPLHF
TGTGCCAGCAGCGGCAGCGCCGCGGGGTATTCACCCCTCCACTTT
>TRBJ2-7|-|TRBD1|TRBV20-1
CSASPFSQGVNYEQYF
TGCAGTGCTAGTCCATTTAGCCAGGGGGTAAATTACGAGCAGTACTTC
>TRBJ1-2|-|TRBD1|TRBV28
CASSTGVGGYTF
TGTGCCAGCAGCACAGGGGTCGGAGGCTACACCTTC
>TRBJ1-2|once|-|TRBV2
CASSPRWAGRDGYTF
TGTGCCAGCAGTCCAAGATGGGCGGGTAGGGATGGCTACACCTTC
>TRBJ2-5|-|-|TRBV3-1/TRBV3-2
CASSQDRRDGQETQYF
TGTGCCAGCAGCCAAGATCGCAGGGATGGCCAAGAGACCCAGTACTTC
>TRBJ2-7|-|-|TRBV18
CASSPVPSSYEQYF
TGTGCCAGCTCACCAGTACCGAGCTCCTACGAGCAGTACTTC
>TRBJ1-3|-|-|TRBV5-1
CASSLFSPGENTIYF
TGCGCCAGCAGCTTGTTCTCCCCAGGGGAAAACACCATATATTTT
>TRBJ2-3|-|TRBD2|TRBV6-5
CASKLAGGLRDTQYF
TGTGCCAGCAAGTTAGCGGGGGGGCTACGGGATACGCAGTATTTT
>TRBJ1-2|-|TRBD1|TRBV7-2
CASSFKRGGQGASYGYTF
TGTGCCAGCAGCTTCAAGAGAGGCGGACAGGGGGCTTCCTATGGCTACACCTTC
>TRBJ2-5|-|-|TRBV6-5
CASNRVTQGGETQYF
TGTGCCAGCAACCGAGTTACCCAGGGGGGCGAGACCCAGTACTTC
>TRBJ1-1|-|-|TRBV15
CATSRLTGSTEAFF
TGTGCCACCAGCAGACTTACAGGGAGTACTGAAGCTTTCTTT
>TRBJ2-3|-|-|TRBV10-2
CASSERADTQYF
TGCGCCAGCAGTGAGCGTGCGGATACGCAGTATTTT
>TRBJ2-2|-|TRBD1|TRBV15
CATRVWTGGTGELFF
TGTGCCACCAGAGTTTGGACAGGGGGAACCGGGGAGCTGTTTTTT
>TRBJ1-1|once|-|TRBV7-9
CASAPAAGANTEAFF
TGTGCCAGCGCCCCGGCAGCGGGGGCTAACACTGAAGCTTTCTTT
>TRBJ1-1|once|TRBD1|TRBV7-6
CASTSGGGNTEAFF
TGTGCCAGCACTTCAGGGGGAGGGAACACTGAAGCTTTCTTT
>TRBJ2-2|-|TRBD2|TRBV5-1
CASSLGTSGTTGELFF
TGCGCCAGCAGCCTCGGGACTAGCGGGACCACCGGGGAGCTGTTTTTT
>TRBJ2-5|-|-|TRBV10-2
CASSEFGGAPFQETQYF
TGCGCCAGCAGTGAATTCGGAGGGGCACCTTTCCAAGAGACCCAGTACTTC
>TRBJ2-5|-|TRBD2|TRBV20-1
CSASMGLGEGETQYF
TGCAGTGCTAGTATGGGCCTAGGGGAGGGGGAGACCCAGTACTTC
>TRBJ1-2|-|-|TRBV30
CAWNPGQGGYTF
TGTGCCTGGAACCCAGGGCAAGGTGGCTACACCTTC
>TRBJ1-6|-|-|TRBV2
CASSEARSNSPLHF
TGTGCCAGCAGTGAGGCAAGGAGTAATTCACCCCTCCACTTT
>TRBJ2-5|-|-|TRBV6-2/TRBV6-3
CASSYLLAAETQYF
TGTGCCAGCAGTTACTTGCTAGCAGCGGAGACCCAGTACTTC
>TRBJ1-5|-|-|TRBV24-1
CATSASGGSHQPQHF
TGTGCCACCAGTGCTTCGGGAGGGTCCCATCAGCCCCAGCATTTT
>TRBJ2-7|few|-|TRBV3-1/TRBV3-2
CASTRQAAGTPGEQYF
TGTGCCAGCACAAGACAGGCAGCCGGTACCCCCGGGGAGCAGTACTTC
>TRBJ1-5|-|-|TRBV12-5
CASGGSPYQPQHF
TGTGCTAGTGGCGGGTCTCCGTATCAGCCCCAGCATTTT
>TRBJ2-1|once|TRBD2|TRBV11-3
CASSFSGVSDEQFF
TGTGCCAGCAGCTTTAGCGGGGTGTCCGATGAGCAGTTCTTC
>TRBJ1-5|-|TRBD1|TRBV5-4
CASSRDRGIIQPQHF
TGTGCCAGCAGTCGGGACAGGGGGATCATTCAGCCCCAGCATTTT